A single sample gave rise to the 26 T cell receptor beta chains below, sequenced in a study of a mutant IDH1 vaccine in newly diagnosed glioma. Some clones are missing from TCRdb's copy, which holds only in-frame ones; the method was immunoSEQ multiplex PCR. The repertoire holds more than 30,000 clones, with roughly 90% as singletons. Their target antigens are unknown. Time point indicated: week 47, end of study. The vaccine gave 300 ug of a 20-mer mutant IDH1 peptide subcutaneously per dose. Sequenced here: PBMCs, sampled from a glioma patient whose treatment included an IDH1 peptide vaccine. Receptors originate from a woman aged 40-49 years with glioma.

CDR3 amino acids: CASSQATGGTYEQYF. The CDR3 region has the DNA TGCGCCAGCAGCCAAGCTACAGGGGGAACCTACGAGCAGTACTTC. The chain combines TRBV4-1 with TRBJ2-7; 8 bases map to TRBD1. CDR1 and CDR2 from the germline V gene are MGHRA and YSYEKL. The CDR3 consists of 15 residues. The V and J ends lost 1 base and 2 bases, in that order; junction bases with no gene match: 4.

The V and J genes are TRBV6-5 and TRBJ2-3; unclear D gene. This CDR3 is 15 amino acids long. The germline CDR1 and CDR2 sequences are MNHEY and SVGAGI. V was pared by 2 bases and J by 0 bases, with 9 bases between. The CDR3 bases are TGTGCCAGCAGTTACGTGCACGGCAGCACAGATACGCAGTATTTT. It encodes CASSYVHGSTDTQYF.

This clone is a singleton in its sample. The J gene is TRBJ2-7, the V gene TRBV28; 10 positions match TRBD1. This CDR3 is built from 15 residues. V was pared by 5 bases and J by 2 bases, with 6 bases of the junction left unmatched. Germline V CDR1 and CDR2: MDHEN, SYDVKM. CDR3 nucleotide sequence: TGTGCCAGCAGTCCCAGGGACAGGGGTCCCTACGAGCAGTACTTC. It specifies CASSPRDRGPYEQYF. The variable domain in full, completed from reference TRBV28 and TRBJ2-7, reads DVKVTQSSRYLVKRTGEKVFLECVQDMDHENMFWYRQDPGLGLRLIYFSYDVKMKEKGDIPEGYSVSREKKERFSLILESASTNQTSMYLCASSPRDRGPYEQYFGPGTRLTVT.

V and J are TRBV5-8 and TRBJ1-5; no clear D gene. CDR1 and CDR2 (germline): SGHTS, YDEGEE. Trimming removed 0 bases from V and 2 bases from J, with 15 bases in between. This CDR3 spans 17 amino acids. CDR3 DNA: TGTGCCAGCAGCTTGGGGAAGGGCGGTATTGGCAATCAGCCCCAGCATTTT. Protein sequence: CASSLGKGGIGNQPQHF.

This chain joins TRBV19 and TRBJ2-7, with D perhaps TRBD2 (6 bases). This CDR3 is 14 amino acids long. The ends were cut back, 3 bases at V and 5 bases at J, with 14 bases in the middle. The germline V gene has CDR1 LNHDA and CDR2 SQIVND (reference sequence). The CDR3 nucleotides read TGTGCCAGTAGTATCGGGCGGGGTTTACACGAGCAGTACTTC. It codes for CASSIGRGLHEQYF.

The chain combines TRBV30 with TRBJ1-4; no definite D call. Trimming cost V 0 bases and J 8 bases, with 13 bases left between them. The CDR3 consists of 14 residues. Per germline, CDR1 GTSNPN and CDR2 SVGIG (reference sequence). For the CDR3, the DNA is TGTGCCTGGAGTGTAGCCCAAATGGAAGAAAAACTGTTTTTT. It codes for CAWSVAQMEEKLFF.

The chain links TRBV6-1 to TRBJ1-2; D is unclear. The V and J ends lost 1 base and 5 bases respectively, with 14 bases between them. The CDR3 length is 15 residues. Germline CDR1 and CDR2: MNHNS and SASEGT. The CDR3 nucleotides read TGTGCCAGCAGTGAAGGACCCGACGCCCGGTATGGCTACACCTTC. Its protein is CASSEGPDARYGYTF.

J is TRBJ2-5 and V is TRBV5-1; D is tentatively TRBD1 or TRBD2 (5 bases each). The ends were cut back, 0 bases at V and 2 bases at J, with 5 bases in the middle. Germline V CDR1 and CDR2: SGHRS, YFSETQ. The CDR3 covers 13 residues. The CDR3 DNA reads TGCGCCAGCAGCTTGGGGGGGCAAGAGACCCAGTACTTC. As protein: CASSLGGQETQYF. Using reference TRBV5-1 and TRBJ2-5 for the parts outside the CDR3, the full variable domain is KAGVTQTPRYLIKTRGQQVTLSCSPISGHRSVSWYQQTPGQGLQFLFEYFSETQRNKGNFPGRFSGRQFSNSRSEMNVSTLELGDSALYLCASSLGGQETQYFGPGTRLLVL.

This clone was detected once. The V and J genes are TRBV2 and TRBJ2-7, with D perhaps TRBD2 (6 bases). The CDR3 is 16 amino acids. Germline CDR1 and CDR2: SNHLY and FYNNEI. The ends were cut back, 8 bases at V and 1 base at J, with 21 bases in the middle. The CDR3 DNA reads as TGTGCCAGCTCCGGGACTGTTTCTACAGAGTCCTACGAGCAGTACTTC. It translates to CASSGTVSTESYEQYF.

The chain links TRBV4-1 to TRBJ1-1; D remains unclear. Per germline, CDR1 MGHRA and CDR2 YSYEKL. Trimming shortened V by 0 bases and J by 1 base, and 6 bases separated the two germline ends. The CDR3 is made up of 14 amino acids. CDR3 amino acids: CASSQDAGNTEAFF. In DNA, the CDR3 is TGCGCCAGCAGCCAAGATGCTGGGAACACTGAAGCTTTCTTT.

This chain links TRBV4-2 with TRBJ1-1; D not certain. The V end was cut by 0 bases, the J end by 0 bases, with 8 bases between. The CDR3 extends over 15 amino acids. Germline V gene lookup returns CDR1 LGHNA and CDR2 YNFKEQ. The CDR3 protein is CASSQDGGMNTEAFF. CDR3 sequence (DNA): TGTGCCAGCAGCCAAGATGGAGGGATGAACACTGAAGCTTTCTTT.

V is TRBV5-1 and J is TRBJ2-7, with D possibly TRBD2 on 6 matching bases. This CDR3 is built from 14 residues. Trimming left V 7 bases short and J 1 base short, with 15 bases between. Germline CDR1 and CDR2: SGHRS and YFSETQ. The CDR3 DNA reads TGCGCCAGCGGTAAGACTAGTGGTTCCTACGAGCAGTACTTC. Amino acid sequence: CASGKTSGSYEQYF.

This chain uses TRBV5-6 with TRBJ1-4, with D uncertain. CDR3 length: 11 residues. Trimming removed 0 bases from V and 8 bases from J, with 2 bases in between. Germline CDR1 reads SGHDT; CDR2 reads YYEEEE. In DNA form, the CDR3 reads TGTGCCAGCAGCTTGGACGAAAAACTGTTTTTT. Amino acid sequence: CASSLDEKLFF. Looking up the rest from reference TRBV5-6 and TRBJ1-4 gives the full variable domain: DAGVTQSPTHLIKTRGQQVTLRCSPKSGHDTVSWYQQALGQGPQFIFQYYEEEERQRGNFPDRFSGHQFPNYSSELNVNALLLGDSALYLCASSLDEKLFFGSGTQLSVL.

CDR3 residues: CASSRGQGAGNQPQHF. CDR3 in DNA: TGCGCCAGCAGCCGGGGACAGGGGGCGGGCAATCAGCCCCAGCATTTT. The rearrangement uses TRBV4-1 and TRBJ1-5; TRBD1 matches 12 bases. The CDR3 has 16 residues. CDR1 is MGHRA and CDR2 is YSYEKL in the germline V gene. J gave up 2 bases and V 4 bases, and 3 bases lay outside the gene matches.

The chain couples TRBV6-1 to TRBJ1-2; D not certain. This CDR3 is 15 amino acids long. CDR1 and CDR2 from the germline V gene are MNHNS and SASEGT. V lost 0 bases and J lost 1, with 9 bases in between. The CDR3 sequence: CASSEAAGLNYGYTF. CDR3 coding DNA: TGTGCCAGCAGTGAAGCGGCAGGCCTTAACTATGGCTACACCTTC.

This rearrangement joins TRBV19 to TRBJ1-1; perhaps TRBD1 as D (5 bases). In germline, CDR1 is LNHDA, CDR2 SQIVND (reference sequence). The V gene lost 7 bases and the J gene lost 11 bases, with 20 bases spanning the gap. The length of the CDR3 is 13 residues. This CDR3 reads CASTASRGGFAFF. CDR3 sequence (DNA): TGTGCCAGTACCGCGAGTCGGGGGGGATTTGCTTTCTTT.

CDR3 in amino acids: CASSPSGSSYEQYF. CDR3 bases: TGTGCCAGCTCACCGAGCGGGTCCTCCTACGAGCAGTACTTC. The chain combines TRBV18 with TRBJ2-7; D is possibly TRBD2 (6 bases). The CDR3 is 14 residues long. Germline V gene sequence: CDR1 KGHSH, CDR2 LQKENI. The V gene lost 3 bases and the J gene lost 0 bases, with 9 bases spanning the gap.

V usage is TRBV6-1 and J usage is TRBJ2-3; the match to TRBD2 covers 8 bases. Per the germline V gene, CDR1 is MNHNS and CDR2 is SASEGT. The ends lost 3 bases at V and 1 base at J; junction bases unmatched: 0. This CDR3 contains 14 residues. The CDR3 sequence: CASSERGGTDTQYF. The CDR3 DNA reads TGTGCCAGCAGTGAGCGGGGGGGCACAGATACGCAGTATTTT.

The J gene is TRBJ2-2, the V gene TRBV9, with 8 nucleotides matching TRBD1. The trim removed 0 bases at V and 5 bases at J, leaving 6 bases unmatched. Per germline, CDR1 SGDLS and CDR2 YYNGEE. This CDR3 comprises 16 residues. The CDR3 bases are TGTGCCAGCAGCGTAGCCGCAGGGGGCAATACCGGGGAGCTGTTTTTT. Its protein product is CASSVAAGGNTGELFF.

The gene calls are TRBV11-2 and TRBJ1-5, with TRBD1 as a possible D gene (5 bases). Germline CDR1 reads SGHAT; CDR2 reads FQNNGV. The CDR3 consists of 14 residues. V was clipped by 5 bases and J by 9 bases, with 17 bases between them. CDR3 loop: CASSLQTSGSPQHF. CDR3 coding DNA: TGTGCCAGCAGCCTGCAAACTTCAGGGTCGCCCCAGCATTTT.

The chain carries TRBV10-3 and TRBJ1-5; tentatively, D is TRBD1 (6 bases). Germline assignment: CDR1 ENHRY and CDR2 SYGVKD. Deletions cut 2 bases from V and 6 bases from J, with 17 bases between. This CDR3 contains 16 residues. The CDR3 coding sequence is TGTGCCATCAGTGAGGTGGCGGAGGGACATGGTCAGCCCCAGCATTTT. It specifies CAISEVAEGHGQPQHF.

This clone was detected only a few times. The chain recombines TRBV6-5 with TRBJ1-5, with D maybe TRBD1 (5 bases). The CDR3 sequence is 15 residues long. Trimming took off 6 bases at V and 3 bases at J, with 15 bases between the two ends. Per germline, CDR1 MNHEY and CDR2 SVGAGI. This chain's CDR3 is CASSPLAGFNQPQHF. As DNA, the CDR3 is TGTGCCAGCAGCCCCTTGGCAGGGTTCAATCAGCCCCAGCATTTT.

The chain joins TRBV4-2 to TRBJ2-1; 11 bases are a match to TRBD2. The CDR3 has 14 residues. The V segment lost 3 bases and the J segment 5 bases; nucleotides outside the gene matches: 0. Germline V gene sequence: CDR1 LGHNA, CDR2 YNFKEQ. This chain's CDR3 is CASSHSGRDNEQFF. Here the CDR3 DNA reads TGTGCCAGCAGCCATAGCGGGAGGGACAATGAGCAGTTCTTC.

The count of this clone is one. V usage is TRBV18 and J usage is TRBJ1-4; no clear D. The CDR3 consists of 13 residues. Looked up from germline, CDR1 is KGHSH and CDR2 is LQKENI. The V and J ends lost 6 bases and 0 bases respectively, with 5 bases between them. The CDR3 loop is CASSSATNEKLFF. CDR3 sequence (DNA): TGTGCCAGCTCCAGTGCAACTAATGAAAAACTGTTTTTT.

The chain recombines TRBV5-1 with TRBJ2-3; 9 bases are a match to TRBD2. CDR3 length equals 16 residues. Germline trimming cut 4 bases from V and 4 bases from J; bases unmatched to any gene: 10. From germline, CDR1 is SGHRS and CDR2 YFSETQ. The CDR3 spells CASSGGSGRRADTQYF. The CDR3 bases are TGCGCCAGCAGCGGGGGTAGCGGGAGACGCGCAGATACGCAGTATTTT.

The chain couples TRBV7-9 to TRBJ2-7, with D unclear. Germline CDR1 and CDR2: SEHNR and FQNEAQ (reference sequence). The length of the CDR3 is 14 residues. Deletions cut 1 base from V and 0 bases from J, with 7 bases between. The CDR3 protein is CASSLGRSSYEQYF. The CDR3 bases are TGTGCCAGCAGCTTAGGCAGGAGCTCCTACGAGCAGTACTTC.